The 17 T cell receptor beta chains in this list originate from one sample, sequenced in a study of control samples from healthy donors and cancer patients. The assay was immunoSEQ multiplex PCR, and TCRdb's table has in-frame clones only and misses some. The table includes 150,000 to 200,000 clones, 85% to 90% detected once. The sample comprised blood. These receptors were taken from a woman in her 30s in good health.

V usage is TRBV30 and J usage is TRBJ1-4, with D maybe TRBD1 (6 bases). This CDR3 is 11 amino acids long. Germline loops: CDR1 GTSNPN, CDR2 SVGIG (reference sequence). The V gene lost 7 bases and the J gene lost 8 bases, with 11 bases spanning the gap. For the CDR3, the DNA is TGTGCCTCAGGGGAATGGGAAAAACTGTTTTTT. Encoded protein: CASGEWEKLFF. Full variable domain (remainder filled in from reference TRBV30 and TRBJ1-4): SQTIHQWPATLVQPVGSPLSLECTVEGTSNPNLYWYRQAAGRGLQLLFYSVGIGQISSEVPQNLSASRPQDRQFILSSKKLLLSDSGFYLCASGEWEKLFFGSGTQLSVL.

The chain links TRBV19 to TRBJ2-5, with TRBD1 as a possible D gene (6 bases). Germline CDR1 reads LNHDA; CDR2 reads SQIVND (reference sequence). The CDR3 totals 13 residues. Trimming shortened V by 4 bases and J by 0 bases, and 6 bases separated the two germline ends. The CDR3 DNA reads as TGTGCCAGTAGTAGGACAGACCAAGAGACCCAGTACTTC. Its protein is CASSRTDQETQYF.

The J gene is TRBJ2-2, the V gene TRBV5-1, with 8 bases aligning to TRBD1. The CDR3 has 14 residues. V lost 4 bases and J lost 6; bases outside the gene matches: 5. Germline CDR1 SGHRS, CDR2 YFSETQ. CDR3 sequence: CASSKTGEAGELFF. The DNA for the CDR3 is TGCGCCAGCAGCAAGACAGGGGAGGCCGGGGAGCTGTTTTTT.

V usage is TRBV10-2 and J usage is TRBJ2-5; 10 positions match TRBD2. Germline V CDR1 and CDR2: WSHSY, SAAADI. V shed 1 base and J 5 bases; nucleotides not matched to a gene: 10. This CDR3 spans 17 amino acids. CDR3 amino acids: CASSEFSLAGVVETQYF. The CDR3 region has the DNA TGCGCCAGCAGTGAGTTTTCCCTAGCGGGAGTTGTGGAGACCCAGTACTTC.

The chain is built from TRBV5-1 and TRBJ1-3; TRBD1 matches 8 bases. Unmatched junction bases numbered 9, after V lost 3 bases and J lost 4 bases. Germline V CDR1 and CDR2: SGHRS, YFSETQ. The CDR3 is 16 amino acids. CDR3 sequence reads: CASSSTGQGRGNTIYF. CDR3 DNA: TGCGCCAGCAGCTCGACCGGACAGGGCCGGGGAAACACCATATATTTT.

The chain is built from TRBV5-1 and TRBJ2-5, with 7 bases lining up with TRBD2. V gave up 4 bases and J gave up 3 bases; unmatched junction bases: 15. The length of the CDR3 is 17 residues. In germline, CDR1 is SGHRS, CDR2 YFSETQ. Here the CDR3 reads CASSGRGTKGNEETQYF. DNA of the CDR3: TGCGCCAGCAGCGGACGTGGGACTAAGGGGAATGAAGAGACCCAGTACTTC.

V is TRBV2 and J is TRBJ1-4; D is ambiguous. Germline CDR1 SNHLY, CDR2 FYNNEI. The ends were cut back, 1 base at V and 11 bases at J, with 11 bases in the middle. The CDR3 has 13 amino acids. The CDR3, as DNA: TGTGCCAGCAGTGAAGTGACGGAAGGGAAACTGTTTTTT. It translates to CASSEVTEGKLFF.

This sequence joins TRBV4-1 and TRBJ1-1, with 9 bases that match TRBD1. Germline V gene data show CDR1 as MGHRA and CDR2 as YSYEKL. V trimming: 3 bases; J trimming: 2 bases; junction bases outside the gene matches: 4. The CDR3 runs to 15 residues. The CDR3: CASSHEQGANTEAFF. CDR3 nucleotide sequence: TGCGCCAGCAGCCACGAACAGGGGGCTAACACTGAAGCTTTCTTT.

V is TRBV6-5 and J is TRBJ2-7; D unresolved. The V and J ends lost 0 bases and 6 bases respectively, with 6 bases between them. Germline V CDR1 and CDR2: MNHEY, SVGAGI. The CDR3 loop spans 12 amino acids. The CDR3 spells CASSYSGFEQYF. The CDR3 DNA follows: TGTGCCAGCAGTTACTCGGGGTTCGAGCAGTACTTC.

The rearrangement links TRBV5-6 to TRBJ1-2, with D unresolved. V shed 1 base and J shed 2 bases, with 3 bases lying between them. Germline values: CDR1 SGHDT, CDR2 YYEEEE. CDR3 length: 12 residues. CDR3 nucleotide sequence: TGTGCCAGCAGCTTGACAAACTATGGCTACACCTTC. Its translation is CASSLTNYGYTF.

This clone was seen a few times. V is TRBV15 and J is TRBJ2-3; D remains ambiguous. CDR3 length: 16 amino acids. Germline lookup yields CDR1 LNHNV and CDR2 YYDKDF (reference sequence). Between the trimmed V and J ends, which lost 5 bases and 2 bases, there was a span of 17 bases. In DNA, the CDR3 is TGTGCCACCAGCTCCCCTACCCCCCTGAACACAGATACGCAGTATTTT. It encodes CATSSPTPLNTDTQYF.

The rearrangement joins TRBV5-1 to TRBJ2-7, with a tentative D call TRBD1 (6 bases). The germline CDR1 and CDR2 sequences are SGHRS and YFSETQ. V lost 2 bases, J lost 7 bases, and 19 bases lay in between. The CDR3 is 15 amino acids. CDR3 region: CASSFGQGSSGEQYF. CDR3 DNA sequence: TGCGCCAGCAGCTTTGGGCAGGGGTCCTCGGGAGAGCAGTACTTC.

This CDR3 reads CASSQGGALSYEQYF. The CDR3 DNA follows: TGTGCCAGCAGTCAGGGCGGGGCCCTCTCCTACGAGCAGTACTTC. The chain couples TRBV28 to TRBJ2-7; D might be TRBD2 (6 bases). CDR3 length: 15 residues. Trimming removed 5 bases at V and 0 bases at J, with 14 bases between. The germline V gene has CDR1 MDHEN and CDR2 SYDVKM.

CDR3 sequence reads: CASSFPGQGGGKETQYF. CDR3 sequence (DNA): TGTGCCAGCAGCTTTCCGGGACAGGGCGGAGGGAAAGAGACCCAGTACTTC. This sequence joins TRBV7-2 and TRBJ2-5, with 9 bases matching TRBD1. J lost 3 bases, V lost 3 bases, and 11 bases had no gene match. This CDR3 has 17 amino acids. Looked up from germline, CDR1 is SGHTA and CDR2 is FQGNSA.

The chain is built from TRBV28 and TRBJ2-7; 7 positions match TRBD2. The CDR3 sequence is 13 residues long. V shed 5 bases and J 1 base; nucleotides not matched to a gene: 2. CDR1 and CDR2 (germline): MDHEN, SYDVKM. The CDR3 reads CASSLAVSYEQYF. The CDR3, as DNA: TGTGCCAGCAGTCTAGCGGTATCCTACGAGCAGTACTTC.

The V and J genes are TRBV3-1 (or the pseudogene TRBV3-2) and TRBJ1-2; TRBD1 aligns across 7 bases. The CDR3 totals 14 residues. Trimming at V came to 0 bases and at J to 8 bases, leaving 6 bases not matched to a gene. Germline V lookup: CDR1 LGHDT, CDR2 YNNKEL (reference sequence). In DNA, the CDR3 is TGTGCCAGCAGCCAAGATCACAGGGGTTACGGCTACACCTTC. Translated: CASSQDHRGYGYTF.

V usage is TRBV10-2 and J usage is TRBJ2-3, with a tentative D call TRBD2 (5 bases). Trimming shortened V by 3 bases and J by 2 bases, and 12 bases separated the two germline ends. Germline V gene data show CDR1 as WSHSY and CDR2 as SAAADI. This CDR3 region has 15 residues. The CDR3, as DNA: TGCGCCAGCAGTGAAGGCCAGCGGATCACAGATACGCAGTATTTT. It codes for CASSEGQRITDTQYF.